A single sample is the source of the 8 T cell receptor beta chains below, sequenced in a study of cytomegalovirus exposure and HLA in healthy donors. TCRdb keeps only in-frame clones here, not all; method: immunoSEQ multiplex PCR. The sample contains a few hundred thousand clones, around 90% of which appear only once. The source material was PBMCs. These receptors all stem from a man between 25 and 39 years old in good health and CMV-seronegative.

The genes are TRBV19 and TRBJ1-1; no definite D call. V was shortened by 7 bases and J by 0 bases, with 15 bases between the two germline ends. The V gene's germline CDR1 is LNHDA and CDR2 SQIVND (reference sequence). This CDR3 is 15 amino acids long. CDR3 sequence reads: CASKSIREMNTEAFF. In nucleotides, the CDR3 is TGTGCCAGTAAGTCAATTCGCGAGATGAACACTGAAGCTTTCTTT.

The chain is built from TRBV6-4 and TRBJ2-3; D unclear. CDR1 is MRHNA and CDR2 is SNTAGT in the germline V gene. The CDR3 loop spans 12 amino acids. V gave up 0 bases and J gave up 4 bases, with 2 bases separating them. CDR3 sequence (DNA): TGTGCCAGCAGTGACTCCGCAGATACGCAGTATTTT. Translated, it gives CASSDSADTQYF.

The CDR3 here is CASSESLAGGKTQYF. The CDR3 DNA is TGTGCCAGCAGTGAAAGCCTAGCGGGGGGGAAGACCCAGTACTTC. The chain is built from TRBV2 and TRBJ2-5; 12 nucleotides line up with TRBD2. The CDR3 sequence is 15 residues long. With 2 bases clipped from V and 6 bases from J, the junction kept 4 bases outside the gene matches. Germline V gives CDR1 SNHLY, CDR2 FYNNEI.

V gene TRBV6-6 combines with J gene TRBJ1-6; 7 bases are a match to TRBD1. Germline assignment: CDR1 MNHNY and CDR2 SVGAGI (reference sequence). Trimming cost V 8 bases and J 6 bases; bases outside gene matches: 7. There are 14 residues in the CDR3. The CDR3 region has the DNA TGTGCCAGCGAACGACAGGGAGGTAATTCACCCCTCCACTTT. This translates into CASERQGGNSPLHF.

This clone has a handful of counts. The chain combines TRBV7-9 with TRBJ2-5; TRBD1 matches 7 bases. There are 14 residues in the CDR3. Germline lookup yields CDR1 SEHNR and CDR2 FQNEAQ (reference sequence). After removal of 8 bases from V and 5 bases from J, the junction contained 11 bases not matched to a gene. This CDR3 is CASLEGAPGETQYF. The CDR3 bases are TGTGCCAGCCTAGAGGGGGCGCCGGGGGAGACCCAGTACTTC.

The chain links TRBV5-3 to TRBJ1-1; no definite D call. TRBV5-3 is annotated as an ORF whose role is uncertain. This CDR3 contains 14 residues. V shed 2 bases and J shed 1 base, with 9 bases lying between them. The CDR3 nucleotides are TGTGCCAGAAGCTTTTCTGACAAGAACACTGAAGCTTTCTTT. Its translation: CARSFSDKNTEAFF.

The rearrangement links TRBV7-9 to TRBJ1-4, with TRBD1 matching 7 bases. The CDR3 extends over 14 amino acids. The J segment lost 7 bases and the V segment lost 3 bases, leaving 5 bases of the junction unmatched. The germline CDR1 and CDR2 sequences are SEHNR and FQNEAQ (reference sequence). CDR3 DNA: TGTGCCAGCAGCTTTCTCGACAGGGCTGAAAAACTGTTTTTT. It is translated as CASSFLDRAEKLFF.

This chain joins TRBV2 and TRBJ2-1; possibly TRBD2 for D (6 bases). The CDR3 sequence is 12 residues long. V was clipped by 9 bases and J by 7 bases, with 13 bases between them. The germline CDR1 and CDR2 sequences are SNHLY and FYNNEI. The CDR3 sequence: CARGFRGNEQFF. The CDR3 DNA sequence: TGTGCCAGGGGGTTCCGGGGGAATGAGCAGTTCTTC.